These 11 T cell receptor beta chains originate from one sample sequenced in a study of blood T cell repertoires in COVID-19. Assay used: immunoSEQ multiplex PCR; TCRdb lists only in-frame clones, some missing. The data contain a few hundred thousand clones, 90% of them singletons. Material: peripheral blood. The receptor set was obtained from a woman in her fifties or sixties with COVID-19, enrolled during active disease.

This sequence joins TRBV5-4 and TRBJ1-1; TRBD1 might be the D (6 bases). V was clipped by 1 base and J by 4 bases, with 11 bases between them. The CDR3 length is 14 residues. The germline gives CDR1 SGHNT, CDR2 YYREEE (reference sequence). In nucleotides, the CDR3 is TGTGCCAGCAGCTTGACAGGGCTTGGCACTGAAGCTTTCTTT. Translation gives CASSLTGLGTEAFF. The full variable domain, with the rest looked up from reference TRBV5-4 and TRBJ1-1, is ETGVTQSPTHLIKTRGQQVTLRCSSQSGHNTVSWYQQALGQGPQFIFQYYREEENGRGNFPPRFSGLQFPNYSSELNVNALELDDSALYLCASSLTGLGTEAFFGQGTRLTVV.

V usage is TRBV7-8 and J usage is TRBJ1-4; 8 nucleotides line up with TRBD1. The CDR3 sequence is 16 residues long. Germline trimming cut 3 bases from V and 3 bases from J; bases unmatched to any gene: 6. The germline V gene has CDR1 SGHVS and CDR2 FQNEAQ. CDR3 sequence: CASSLGQVVANEKLFF. CDR3 bases: TGTGCCAGCAGCTTGGGACAGGTGGTGGCTAATGAAAAACTGTTTTTT.

V is TRBV2 and J is TRBJ1-5; weak D call: TRBD1 (6 bases). Looked up from germline, CDR1 is SNHLY and CDR2 is FYNNEI. This CDR3 has 13 residues. The germline V and J ends were trimmed by 6 bases and 4 bases, with 10 bases remaining between them. The DNA of the CDR3 is TGTGCCAGCAGAACTGACAGGAATCAGCCCCAGCATTTT. This encodes CASRTDRNQPQHF.

DNA for the CDR3: TGCGCCAGCAGCTTGGCGGTCTGGGGGGGACCGACTGAAGCTTTCTTT. Translating gives CASSLAVWGGPTEAFF. J is TRBJ1-1 and V is TRBV5-1; perhaps TRBD1 as D (5 bases). This CDR3 has 16 amino acids. Trimming shortened V by 0 bases and J by 5 bases, and 17 bases separated the two germline ends. Germline values: CDR1 SGHRS, CDR2 YFSETQ.

The chain has TRBV4-3 and TRBJ2-3, with D possibly being TRBD2 (5 bases). CDR1 is LGHNA and CDR2 is YSLEER in the germline V gene. This CDR3 spans 16 amino acids. Trimming removed 0 bases at V and 0 bases at J, with 10 bases between. The CDR3 DNA reads as TGCGCCAGCAGCCAAGACGGCGGAGGTAGCACAGATACGCAGTATTTT. This gives the protein CASSQDGGGSTDTQYF.

The chain carries TRBV9 and TRBJ2-5, with 9 nucleotides matching TRBD2. Germline V gives CDR1 SGDLS, CDR2 YYNGEE. The CDR3 covers 16 residues. The ends lost 0 bases at V and 4 bases at J; junction bases unmatched: 7. The CDR3 sequence: CASSVGGGGARETQYF. In nucleotides, the CDR3 is TGTGCCAGCAGCGTAGGAGGCGGGGGGGCCCGAGAGACCCAGTACTTC. The full variable domain, its missing parts supplied by reference TRBV9 and TRBJ2-5, is DSGVTQTPKHLITATGQRVTLRCSPRSGDLSVYWYQQSLDQGLQFLIQYYNGEERAKGNILERFSAQQFPDLHSELNLSSLELGDSALYFCASSVGGGGARETQYFGPGTRLLVL.

To note about this clone: Other DNA sequences of this sample code for an identical CDR3. V usage is TRBV3-1 (or the pseudogene TRBV3-2) and J usage is TRBJ1-6; possibly TRBD1 for D (5 bases). The CDR3 contains 13 residues. The V gene's germline CDR1 is LGHDT and CDR2 YNNKEL (reference sequence). V was clipped by 3 bases and J by 7 bases, with 7 bases between them. The DNA for the CDR3 is TGTGCCAGCAGCCAGGGGGGGAATTCACCCCTCCACTTT. Its protein product is CASSQGGNSPLHF.

The V and J genes are TRBV5-1 and TRBJ1-3; D unclear. V was cut by 2 bases and J by 8 bases, with 11 bases left in between. The CDR3 consists of 13 residues. From germline, CDR1 is SGHRS and CDR2 YFSETQ. The CDR3 reads CASSFIGQDTIYF. DNA of the CDR3: TGCGCCAGCAGCTTCATTGGCCAGGACACCATATATTTT.

The CDR3 protein is CASSLVVTSGGTYNEQFF. For the CDR3, the DNA is TGTGCCAGCAGCTTAGTTGTGACTAGCGGGGGGACTTACAATGAGCAGTTCTTC. V and J are TRBV7-2 and TRBJ2-1; 13 nucleotides line up with TRBD2. Germline values: CDR1 SGHTA, CDR2 FQGNSA. The CDR3 contains 18 residues. After removal of 1 base from V and 4 bases from J, the junction contained 7 bases not matched to a gene.

V gene TRBV28 combines with J gene TRBJ1-2; D is undetermined. This CDR3 has 13 amino acids. Germline CDR1 reads MDHEN; CDR2 reads SYDVKM. Trimming removed 5 bases at V and 8 bases at J, with 15 bases between. CDR3 sequence: CASSPMTLGGYTF. The CDR3 nucleotides read TGTGCCAGCAGTCCAATGACGTTGGGCGGCTACACCTTC.

This clone was recorded only once. The V gene is TRBV9, the J gene TRBJ1-1, with 8 positions matching TRBD1. This CDR3 spans 17 amino acids. The germline gives CDR1 SGDLS, CDR2 YYNGEE. The junction had 8 bases not matched to a gene; V was cut back by 0 bases and J by 1 base. The CDR3 loop is CASSVDLLQGANTEAFF. CDR3 bases: TGTGCCAGCAGCGTAGATCTTCTTCAGGGGGCGAACACTGAAGCTTTCTTT.